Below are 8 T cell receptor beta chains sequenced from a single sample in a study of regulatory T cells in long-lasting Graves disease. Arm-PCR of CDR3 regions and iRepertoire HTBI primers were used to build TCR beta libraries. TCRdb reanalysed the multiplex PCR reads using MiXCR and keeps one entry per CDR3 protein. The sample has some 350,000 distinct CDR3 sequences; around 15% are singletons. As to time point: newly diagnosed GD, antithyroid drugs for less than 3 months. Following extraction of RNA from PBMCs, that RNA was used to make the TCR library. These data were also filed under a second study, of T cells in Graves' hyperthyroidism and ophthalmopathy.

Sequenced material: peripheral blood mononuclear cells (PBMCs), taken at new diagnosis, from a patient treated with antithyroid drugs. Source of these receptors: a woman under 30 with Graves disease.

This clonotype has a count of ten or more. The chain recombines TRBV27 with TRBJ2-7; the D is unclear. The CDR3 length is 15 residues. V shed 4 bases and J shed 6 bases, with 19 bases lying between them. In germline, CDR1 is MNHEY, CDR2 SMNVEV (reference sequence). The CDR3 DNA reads TGTGCCAGCAGTTCCGTGCTAACTACCGCTGGCGAGCAGTACTTC. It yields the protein CASSSVLTTAGEQYF.

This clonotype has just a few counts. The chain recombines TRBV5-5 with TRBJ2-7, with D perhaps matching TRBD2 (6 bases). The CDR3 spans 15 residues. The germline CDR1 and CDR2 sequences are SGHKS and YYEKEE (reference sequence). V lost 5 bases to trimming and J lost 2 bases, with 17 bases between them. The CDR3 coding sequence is TGTGCCAGCAGTCTACGGGAGTACCAAACCTACGAGCAGTACTTC. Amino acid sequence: CASSLREYQTYEQYF.

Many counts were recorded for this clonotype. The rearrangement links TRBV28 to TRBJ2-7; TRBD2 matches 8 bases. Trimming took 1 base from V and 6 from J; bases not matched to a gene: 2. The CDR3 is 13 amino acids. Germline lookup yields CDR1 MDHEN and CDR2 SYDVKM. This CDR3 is CASSLSSGGEQYF. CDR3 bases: TGTGCCAGCAGTTTATCGAGCGGGGGCGAGCAGTACTTC.

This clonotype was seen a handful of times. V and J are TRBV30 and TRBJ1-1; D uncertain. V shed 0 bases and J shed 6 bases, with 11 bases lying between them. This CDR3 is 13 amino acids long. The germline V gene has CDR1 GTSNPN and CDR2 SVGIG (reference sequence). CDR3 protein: CAWSVNLRAEAFF. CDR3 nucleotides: TGTGCCTGGAGTGTTAACTTACGCGCTGAAGCTTTCTTT.

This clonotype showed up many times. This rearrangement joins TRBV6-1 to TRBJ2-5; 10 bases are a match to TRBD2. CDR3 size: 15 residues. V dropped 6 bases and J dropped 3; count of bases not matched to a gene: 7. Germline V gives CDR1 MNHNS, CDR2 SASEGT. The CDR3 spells CASRPPTSGKETQYF. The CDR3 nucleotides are TGTGCCAGCAGGCCCCCCACTAGCGGGAAAGAGACCCAGTACTTC.

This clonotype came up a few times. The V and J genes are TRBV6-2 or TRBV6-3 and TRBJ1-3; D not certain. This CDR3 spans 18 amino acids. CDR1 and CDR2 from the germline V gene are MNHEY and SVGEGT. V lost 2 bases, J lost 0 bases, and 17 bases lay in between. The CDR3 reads CASSYDLGSAISGNTIYF. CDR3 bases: TGTGCCAGCAGTTACGACTTGGGCAGTGCGATCTCTGGAAACACCATATATTTT.

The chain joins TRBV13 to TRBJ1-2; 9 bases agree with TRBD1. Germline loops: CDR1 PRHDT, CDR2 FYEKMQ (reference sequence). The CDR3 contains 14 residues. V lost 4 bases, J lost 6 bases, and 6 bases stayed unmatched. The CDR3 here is CASSSGTGRNGYTF. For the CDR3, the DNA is TGTGCCAGCAGCTCCGGGACAGGGCGAAATGGCTACACCTTC.

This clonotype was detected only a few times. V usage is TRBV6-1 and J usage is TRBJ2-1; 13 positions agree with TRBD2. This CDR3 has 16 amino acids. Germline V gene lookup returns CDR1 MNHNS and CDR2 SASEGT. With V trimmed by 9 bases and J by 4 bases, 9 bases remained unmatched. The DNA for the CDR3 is TGTGCCAGTAAACGCACTAGCGGGAGGGCATACAATGAGCAGTTCTTC. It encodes CASKRTSGRAYNEQFF.